The 2 T cell receptor beta chains listed next were all sequenced from one sample in a study of blood T cell repertoires in COVID-19. Clones were sequenced by immunoSEQ multiplex PCR, and TCRdb holds only the in-frame ones, with some missing. Of over 150,000 clones in the sample, about 90% were seen once. The specimen was PBMCs or T cells enriched from blood (not recorded which). The origin of the receptors is a woman between 45 and 60 years old who had recovered from COVID-19.

The chain is built from TRBV24-1 and TRBJ2-1, with 11 bases matching TRBD2. The trim removed 0 bases at V and 12 bases at J, leaving 3 bases unmatched. CDR1 and CDR2 (germline): KGHDR, SFDVKD. CDR3 size: 14 residues. CDR3 DNA: TGTGCCACCAGTGATTTGACTAGCGGGAGACGGCAGTTCTTC. Protein product: CATSDLTSGRRQFF.

The chain couples TRBV5-1 to TRBJ2-2; D not certain. With 2 bases removed from V and 1 base from J, the gap between germline ends came to 6 bases. Per the germline V gene, CDR1 is SGHRS and CDR2 is YFSETQ. This CDR3 has 14 residues. The CDR3 loop is CASSLALNTGELFF. The CDR3 DNA reads TGCGCCAGCAGCTTAGCCCTGAACACCGGGGAGCTGTTTTTT.